The rows below give T cell receptor beta chains drawn from one sample of a study of cytomegalovirus exposure and HLA in healthy donors. Sequencing used immunoSEQ multiplex PCR; TCRdb keeps in-frame clones, though not all of them. The sample contains 130,000 or so clones, roughly 82% of which appear only once. Material for sequencing was PBMCs. These receptors were taken from a woman in her late teens or twenties in good health and CMV-seropositive. The CDR3 runs from the conserved cysteine through the conserved F or W. D genes are given only for firm matches. Expanded clones get a size class; other rows say once, few or many, or leave the size out.

- TRBD1 TRBJ1-1 14 TRBV6-5 CASSLGQMNTEAFF TGTGCCAGCAGTTTGGGACAGATGAACACTGAAGCTTTCTTT
- - TRBJ1-1 13 TRBV14 CASSQEAHYEAFF TGTGCCAGCAGCCAAGAGGCCCATTATGAAGCTTTCTTT
- TRBD2 TRBJ2-5 16 TRBV7-2 CASSLPSGGGGETQYF TGTGCCAGCAGCTTACCTAGCGGCGGGGGTGGGGAGACCCAGTACTTC
- TRBD2 TRBJ2-7 16 TRBV5-4 CASSLSWRGGGNEQYF TGTGCCAGCAGCTTGAGTTGGCGGGGGGGCGGGAACGAGCAGTACTTC
- - TRBJ2-1 16 TRBV19 CASSPPTFGGANEQFF TGTGCCAGTTCCCCTCCTACCTTTGGGGGGGCCAATGAGCAGTTCTTC
- TRBD2 TRBJ2-1 14 TRBV6-1 CASSEIGTGLAQFF TGTGCCAGCAGTGAAATAGGTACGGGACTAGCACAGTTCTTC
few TRBD1 TRBJ1-2 17 TRBV25-1 CASSESGQEYRGGGYTF TGTGCCAGCAGTGAATCGGGACAGGAATACAGGGGCGGTGGCTACACCTTC
- - TRBJ1-5 14 TRBV6-5 CASSSRSRNQPQHF TGTGCCAGCAGTTCAAGGAGTAGGAATCAGCCCCAGCATTTT
- - TRBJ1-5 14 TRBV25-1 CASSVSELNQPQHF TGTGCCAGCAGTGTTTCTGAGCTGAATCAGCCCCAGCATTTT
- - TRBJ1-1 15 TRBV29-1 CSANPSVSGSTEAFF TGCAGCGCTAATCCCAGCGTCAGTGGGAGCACTGAAGCTTTCTTT
- - TRBJ1-1 13 TRBV4-2 CASSLGLSTEAFF TGTGCCAGCAGCCTTGGACTGAGCACTGAAGCTTTCTTT
- TRBD1 TRBJ2-1 15 TRBV5-1 CASSLGQGPYNEQFF TGCGCCAGCAGCTTGGGACAGGGCCCCTACAATGAGCAGTTCTTC
- - TRBJ1-1 13 TRBV6-1 CASSSRLETEAFF TGTGCCAGCAGTTCCCGTTTAGAGACTGAAGCTTTCTTT
- TRBD2 TRBJ2-2 19 TRBV19 CASSTGLAGGTPNTGELFF TGTGCCAGTAGTACAGGACTAGCGGGGGGCACTCCGAACACCGGGGAGCTGTTTTTT
- - TRBJ2-1 12 TRBV5-1 CASSLAGGEQFF TGCGCCAGCAGCTTGGCCGGGGGTGAGCAGTTCTTC
- - TRBJ1-5 15 TRBV7-2 CASSLVSEVGQPQHF TGTGCCAGCAGCTTAGTGTCCGAGGTAGGCCAGCCCCAGCATTTT
- - TRBJ2-5 12 TRBV28 CASSLTGLEQYF TGTGCCAGCAGTCTCACAGGGTTAGAGCAGTACTTC
- - TRBJ1-1 12 TRBV28 CASSLGGRGAFF TGTGCCAGCAGTTTGGGGGGTCGGGGAGCTTTCTTT
- - TRBJ2-7 15 TRBV27 CASSLNRARTYEQYF TGTGCCAGCAGTTTAAACAGGGCGAGGACATACGAGCAGTACTTC
- - TRBJ2-3 11 TRBV20-1 CSARDRDTQYF TGCAGTGCTAGAGATCGAGATACGCAGTATTTT
- - TRBJ2-1 14 TRBV4-1 CASSQVASRNEQFF TGCGCCAGCAGCCAAGTGGCTAGTCGGAATGAGCAGTTCTTC
- - TRBJ2-1 17 TRBV4-1 CASSHPDGISSYNEQFF TGCGCCAGCAGCCACCCAGACGGGATTAGCTCCTACAATGAGCAGTTCTTC
- - TRBJ1-1 13 TRBV6-6 CASSRQRNTEAFF TGTGCCAGCAGCCGACAGAGGAACACTGAAGCTTTCTTT
- TRBD1 TRBJ2-2 16 TRBV18 CASSATDRGMNGELFF TGTGCCAGCTCAGCAACGGACAGGGGAATGAACGGGGAGCTGTTTTTT
- TRBD1 TRBJ1-1 14 TRBV5-1 CASSLDRGYTEAFF TGCGCCAGCAGCTTGGACAGGGGGTACACTGAAGCTTTCTTT
once TRBD1 TRBJ2-5 16 TRBV28 CASRRQGAGKQETQYF TGTGCCAGCAGGCGTCAGGGGGCCGGGAAACAAGAGACCCAGTACTTC
- - TRBJ1-4 13 TRBV27 CASRPRGGEKLFF TGTGCCAGCAGACCGCGGGGTGGGGAAAAACTGTTTTTT
- TRBD2 TRBJ2-5 15 TRBV7-7 CASSYGSGGAETQYF TGTGCTAGCAGCTACGGCAGCGGGGGGGCCGAGACCCAGTACTTC
once TRBD2 TRBJ2-7 14 TRBV9 CASSAGGAGYEQYF TGTGCCAGCAGCGCGGGGGGGGCGGGCTACGAGCAGTACTTC
- TRBD1 TRBJ2-4 11 TRBV5-4 CASSLGDRVHF TGTGCCAGCAGCTTGGGAGACAGGGTCCACTTC
- - TRBJ1-1 15 TRBV16 CASSQAAGKGTEAFF TGTGCCAGCAGCCAAGCGGCAGGGAAAGGGACTGAAGCTTTCTTT
few - TRBJ1-1 14 TRBV2 CASSETVALAEAFF TGTGCCAGCAGTGAAACTGTTGCTCTGGCTGAAGCTTTCTTT
once - TRBJ1-2 13 TRBV6-5 CASSSEGGGGYTF TGTGCCAGCAGTTCTGAGGGGGGGGGTGGCTACACCTTC
once - TRBJ1-4 15 TRBV6-5 CASSHRRAGNEKLFF TGTGCCAGCAGTCATCGAAGGGCAGGGAATGAAAAACTGTTTTTT
- TRBD2 TRBJ2-3 15 TRBV2 CASSELAGDTDTQYF TGTGCCAGCAGTGAACTAGCGGGGGATACAGATACGCAGTATTTT
- - TRBJ1-5 14 TRBV25-1 CASSEKGGDQPQHF TGTGCCAGCAGTGAAAAAGGGGGTGATCAGCCCCAGCATTTT
- - TRBJ1-5 14 TRBV5-6 CASSLGGEWQPQHF TGTGCCAGCAGCTTAGGAGGGGAGTGGCAGCCCCAGCATTTT
few - TRBJ2-1 17 TRBV1 CTSSDGFGTSVHNEQFF TGCACCAGCAGCGACGGGTTTGGGACTAGCGTACACAATGAGCAGTTCTTC
- - TRBJ1-6 12 TRBV6-4 CASSDPGSPLHF TGTGCCAGCAGTGATCCCGGTTCACCCCTCCACTTT
- - TRBJ2-5 14 TRBV11-3 CASSLGGLVETQYF TGTGCCAGCAGCTTAGGAGGGCTAGTCGAGACCCAGTACTTC
- - TRBJ1-5 15 TRBV6-5 CASRSGPGDNQPQHF TGTGCCAGCAGGAGCGGGCCGGGCGATAACCAGCCCCAGCATTTT
- TRBD1 TRBJ2-1 15 TRBV4-2 CASSQAGTGAPEQFF TGTGCCAGCAGCCAGGCCGGGACAGGGGCTCCGGAGCAGTTCTTC
few TRBD2 TRBJ2-1 15 TRBV4-2 CASSQAGGEGHEQFF TGTGCCAGCAGCCAAGCGGGCGGGGAGGGACATGAGCAGTTCTTC
- TRBD1 TRBJ1-5 14 TRBV30 CAWGGTGEGQPQHF TGTGCCTGGGGCGGGACAGGGGAAGGACAGCCCCAGCATTTT
- - TRBJ1-1 14 TRBV10-3 CAISEQGTDTEAFF TGTGCCATCAGTGAACAGGGTACGGACACTGAAGCTTTCTTT
- - TRBJ2-1 13 TRBV7-7 CASSLSGGNEQFF TGTGCCAGCAGCTTATCCGGCGGAAATGAGCAGTTCTTC
- - TRBJ1-1 14 TRBV27 CASSFGGQGNEAFF TGTGCCAGCAGTTTCGGTGGGCAGGGGAATGAAGCTTTCTTT
- - TRBJ2-3 14 TRBV4-1 CASSPWESTDTQYF TGCGCCAGCAGCCCCTGGGAGTCCACAGATACGCAGTATTTT
- - TRBJ2-1 15 TRBV19 CASSIGISSLYEQFF TGTGCCAGTAGTATCGGTATTAGTTCTTTATATGAGCAGTTCTTC
- - TRBJ1-3 16 TRBV18 CASSPQPDFSGNTIYF TGTGCCAGCTCACCACAGCCGGACTTCTCTGGAAACACCATATATTTT
- - TRBJ1-1 15 TRBV28 CASSNDPGENTEAFF TGTGCCAGCAGTAATGACCCGGGAGAGAACACTGAAGCTTTCTTT
once - TRBJ1-6 12 TRBV9 CASSVNNSPLHF TGTGCCAGCAGCGTCAATAATTCACCCCTCCACTTT
- TRBD2 TRBJ2-7 16 TRBV6-6 CASSPGLAGGKYEQYF TGTGCCAGCAGTCCAGGACTAGCGGGGGGGAAGTACGAGCAGTACTTC
- TRBD1 TRBJ1-2 15 TRBV27 CASSFGVQGAPGYTF TGTGCCAGCAGTTTTGGGGTCCAGGGGGCGCCGGGCTACACCTTC
few TRBD1 TRBJ2-2 16 TRBV15 CATSSQDRENTGELFF TGTGCCACCAGCAGCCAAGACAGGGAGAACACCGGGGAGCTGTTTTTT
once TRBD2 TRBJ2-3 18 TRBV10-1 CASRGGWGDLPLTDTQYF TGCGCCAGCAGGGGGGGGTGGGGGGACCTTCCCCTCACAGATACGCAGTATTTT
- TRBD2 TRBJ2-1 15 TRBV7-6 CASSLVAGGSNEQFF TGTGCCAGCAGCTTAGTGGCGGGGGGCTCCAATGAGCAGTTCTTC